These 19 T cell receptor beta chains came from one sample sequenced in a study of identical twins (TCRdb year 2016). Libraries were constructed by 5' RACE. Sequencing was performed on an Illumina HiSeq 2000. The public reads were reprocessed in TCRdb via fastp at Q25 and MiXCR, keeping in-frame beta chains. Every entry covers one CDR3 protein and lists the most common genes and DNA from its rows. The sample has roughly 690,000 distinct CDR3 sequences on record, around 21% of them singletons. The ten largest clonotypes hold about 4.5% of the sample. The same specimen was also included in a second study, on T cells expressing NK-cell markers.

Input material: PBMCs. The receptors here all came from a woman aged 18-29 years in good health.

At least ten counts were recorded for this clonotype. The V gene is TRBV10-2, the J gene TRBJ2-2; 7 nucleotides match TRBD2. Germline V lookup: CDR1 WSHSY, CDR2 SAAADI. Trimming at V came to 7 bases and at J to 6 bases, leaving 14 bases not matched to a gene. This CDR3 region has 16 residues. DNA of the CDR3: TGCGCCAGCATCTCGTCTGGACTAGTCCGAGCCGGGGAGCTGTTTTTT. The encoded protein is CASISSGLVRAGELFF.

This chain connects TRBV29-1 to TRBJ2-2, with 12 nucleotides matching TRBD1. V shed 7 bases, J shed 1 base, and the junction held 7 bases outside the gene matches. CDR1 and CDR2 (germline): SQVTM, ANQGSEA. This CDR3 spans 16 amino acids. In DNA, the CDR3 is TGCAGCGCGAAGGGACAGGGGGCTCGGAACACCGGGGAGCTGTTTTTT. This gives the protein CSAKGQGARNTGELFF.

This clonotype was seen only a few times. The chain has TRBV19 and TRBJ2-7; the D gene is possibly TRBD2 (6 bases). There are 14 residues in the CDR3. CDR1 and CDR2 from the germline V gene are LNHDA and SQIVND (reference sequence). Trimming removed 1 base at V and 6 bases at J, with 13 bases between. The CDR3 here is CASSIGGEFGEQYF. The CDR3 bases are TGTGCCAGTAGTATAGGGGGGGAGTTCGGCGAGCAGTACTTC.

This clonotype has more than one count but fewer than ten. The gene calls are TRBV3-1 and TRBJ2-1; no definite D call. CDR1 and CDR2 from the germline V gene are LGHDT and YNNKEL (reference sequence). V gave up 1 base and J gave up 0 bases, with 7 bases separating them. The CDR3 has 15 residues. CDR3 protein: CASSQGGLSYNEQFF. The CDR3 nucleotides read TGTGCCAGCAGCCAAGGTGGGCTCTCCTACAATGAGCAGTTCTTC.

This clonotype is a singleton in its sample. The chain has TRBV7-9 and TRBJ2-1; 7 bases are a match to TRBD2. Losses at the gene ends were 5 bases for V and 7 bases for J; bases not matched to a gene: 11. CDR1 and CDR2 (germline): SEHNR, FQNEAQ (reference sequence). The CDR3 sequence is 15 residues long. The CDR3 here is CASSPRETHGNEQFF. The CDR3, as DNA: TGTGCCAGCAGCCCGCGGGAGACCCACGGGAATGAGCAGTTCTTC.

This clonotype was counted once. The CDR3 bases are TGTGCCAGCTCACCACAGAGAGAAGGGACCCAGTACTTC. Protein sequence: CASSPQREGTQYF. The chain employs TRBV18 and TRBJ2-5; no firm D call. CDR3 length: 13 amino acids. Germline V lookup: CDR1 KGHSH, CDR2 LQKENI. V dropped 1 base and J dropped 7 bases, with 10 bases sitting between them.

This clonotype was seen only a few times. This chain joins TRBV6-1 and TRBJ2-6; D is possibly TRBD1 (6 bases). This CDR3 is 16 amino acids long. The V gene's germline CDR1 is MNHNS and CDR2 SASEGT. Trimming took 8 bases from V and 0 from J, leaving 14 bases between them. The CDR3 region has the DNA TGTGCCAGCCACCGGACAGCGAGCTCTGGGGCCAACGTCCTGACTTTC. This gives the protein CASHRTASSGANVLTF.

This clonotype was seen repeatedly, ten times or more. J is TRBJ2-2 and V is TRBV27, with 8 positions matching TRBD1. The CDR3 sequence is 15 residues long. Per germline, CDR1 MNHEY and CDR2 SMNVEV (reference sequence). With 1 base clipped from V and 4 bases from J, the junction kept 2 bases outside the gene matches. CDR3 coding DNA: TGTGCCAGCAGTTTATGGACAGGGACCACCGGGGAGCTGTTTTTT. It is translated as CASSLWTGTTGELFF.

This chain joins TRBV5-1 and TRBJ1-1, with 7 bases lining up with TRBD1. Germline V lookup: CDR1 SGHRS, CDR2 YFSETQ. This CDR3 region has 15 residues. J gave up 1 base and V 3 bases, and 6 bases lay outside the gene matches. The CDR3 DNA reads as TGCGCCAGCAGCTACTCCGGGACAGAGAACACTGAAGCTTTCTTT. As protein: CASSYSGTENTEAFF.

The sample holds a few counts of this clonotype. The chain carries TRBV7-9 and TRBJ2-3; 8 nucleotides agree with TRBD2. The CDR3 loop spans 16 amino acids. Per the germline V gene, CDR1 is SEHNR and CDR2 is FQNEAQ (reference sequence). V lost 1 base to trimming and J lost 3 bases; unmatched junction nucleotides: 6. The CDR3 DNA is TGTGCCAGCAGCTTAGAGCAGGGCGGGGGGACAGATACGCAGTATTTT. This sequence encodes CASSLEQGGGTDTQYF.

This clonotype was counted between two and nine times. The chain carries TRBV12-3 or TRBV12-4 and TRBJ2-1, with D possibly matching TRBD1 (6 bases). Trimming removed 9 bases from V and 2 bases from J, with 11 bases in between. The length of the CDR3 is 13 residues. CDR3 DNA: TGTGCCAGTGGACAGTATCCCTACAATGAGCAGTTCTTC. As protein: CASGQYPYNEQFF.

This clonotype was detected a few times. The V gene is TRBV5-4, the J gene TRBJ2-1, with TRBD2 matching 11 bases. Germline assignment: CDR1 SGHNT and CDR2 YYREEE (reference sequence). This CDR3 is 15 amino acids long. V lost 0 bases and J lost 7; bases outside the gene matches: 3. CDR3 nucleotides: TGTGCCAGCAGCTTGGGGACTAGCGGGCAGAATGAGCAGTTCTTC. Translating it yields CASSLGTSGQNEQFF. The full variable domain, rest sourced from reference TRBV5-4 and TRBJ2-1, is ETGVTQSPTHLIKTRGQQVTLRCSSQSGHNTVSWYQQALGQGPQFIFQYYREEENGRGNFPPRFSGLQFPNYSSELNVNALELDDSALYLCASSLGTSGQNEQFFGPGTRLTVL.

This clonotype was seen repeatedly, ten times or more. The chain combines TRBV7-9 with TRBJ2-7, with D possibly matching TRBD1 (6 bases). CDR1 and CDR2 (germline): SEHNR, FQNEAQ (reference sequence). CDR3 length: 12 amino acids. The V end lost 11 bases, the J end lost 3 bases, and 14 bases lay between the germline ends. The CDR3 region has the DNA TGTGCCGGGCAAGGACAGAGCTACGAGCAGTACTTC. It is translated as CAGQGQSYEQYF.

The chain joins TRBV5-1 to TRBJ2-1; 9 nucleotides match TRBD2. Germline V gene sequence: CDR1 SGHRS, CDR2 YFSETQ. V shed 7 bases, J shed 5 bases, and the junction held 13 bases outside the gene matches. The CDR3 is made up of 16 amino acids. This CDR3 is CASSGTSRLINNEQFF. The CDR3 region has the DNA TGCGCCAGCTCCGGGACTAGCCGGCTAATCAACAATGAGCAGTTCTTC.

This clonotype showed up just a few times. The chain is built from TRBV5-1 and TRBJ2-3; 7 bases are shared with TRBD1. V trimming: 4 bases; J trimming: 0 bases; junction bases outside the gene matches: 5. The V gene's germline CDR1 is SGHRS and CDR2 YFSETQ. This CDR3 is 15 amino acids long. CDR3 DNA sequence: TGCGCCAGCAGCCCAACGACAGGGAGCACAGATACGCAGTATTTT. Amino acid sequence: CASSPTTGSTDTQYF. Combining the CDR3 with reference TRBV5-1 and TRBJ2-3 gives the whole variable domain KAGVTQTPRYLIKTRGQQVTLSCSPISGHRSVSWYQQTPGQGLQFLFEYFSETQRNKGNFPGRFSGRQFSNSRSEMNVSTLELGDSALYLCASSPTTGSTDTQYFGPGTRLTVL.

This clonotype turned up a few times. The gene calls are TRBV11-2 and TRBJ1-1, with TRBD1 identical over 7 bases. The J segment lost 6 bases and the V segment lost 6 bases, leaving 7 bases of the junction unmatched. This CDR3 is 13 amino acids long. Germline loops: CDR1 SGHAT, CDR2 FQNNGV. The CDR3 DNA sequence: TGTGCCAGCAGGCGAACAGGGGACGCTGAAGCTTTCTTT. Translating gives CASRRTGDAEAFF.

The CDR3 nucleotides are TGCAGCGTTGAAAAACAGTTGAACACTGAAGCTTTCTTT. It is translated as CSVEKQLNTEAFF. The chain combines TRBV29-1 with TRBJ1-1; D is unclear. The CDR3 has 13 amino acids. Trimming shortened V by 2 bases and J by 0 bases, and 7 bases separated the two germline ends. Germline CDR1 reads SQVTM; CDR2 reads ANQGSEA.

This clonotype was seen more than once but under ten times. The CDR3 DNA sequence: TGCGCCAGCAGCTGGGAGCCCGAAGATTTTCCCCAGCATTTT. As protein: CASSWEPEDFPQHF. This chain connects TRBV5-1 to TRBJ1-5; the D is unclear. V gave up 3 bases and J gave up 10 bases, with 17 bases separating them. From germline, CDR1 is SGHRS and CDR2 YFSETQ. The CDR3 loop spans 14 amino acids.

This clonotype showed up just a few times. A single base separates this from a much larger clone, so it may be a read error. The chain links TRBV2 to TRBJ2-7; 7 bases map to TRBD1. Per the germline V gene, CDR1 is SNHLY and CDR2 is FYNNEI. This CDR3 region has 13 residues. J lost 0 bases, V lost 7 bases, and 3 bases had no gene match. The CDR3 here is CASNWDSSYEQYF. The CDR3 region has the DNA TGTGCCAGCAACTGGGACAGCTCCTACGAGCAGTACTTC.